These 16 T cell receptor beta chains came from one sample sequenced in a study of neurological immune-mediated disorders. TCRdb reprocessed the 5' RACE reads with MiXCR, giving one entry per CDR3 protein. The table lists under 70,000 distinct CDR3 sequences, approximately 4% of them singletons. Specimen: PBMCs. Source of these receptors: a woman in her 30s with multiple sclerosis.

This clonotype has at least ten counts. V and J are TRBV5-5 and TRBJ2-3; 13 nucleotides match TRBD2. This CDR3 comprises 15 residues. V dropped 8 bases and J dropped 4; count of bases not matched to a gene: 7. The germline V gene has CDR1 SGHKS and CDR2 YYEKEE (reference sequence). CDR3 DNA sequence: TGTGCCAGTTCTGGACTAGCGGGAGCCGCAGATACGCAGTATTTT. Protein: CASSGLAGAADTQYF.

This clonotype has a count of ten or more. The chain employs TRBV20-1 and TRBJ2-2, with D perhaps TRBD2 (6 bases). The V end lost 3 bases, the J end lost 6 bases, and 17 bases lay between the germline ends. CDR1 is DFQATT and CDR2 is SNEGSKA in the germline V gene (reference sequence). The CDR3 is 15 residues long. The CDR3 here is CSARGGLVGAGELFF. In DNA, the CDR3 is TGCAGTGCTAGGGGAGGTCTCGTTGGGGCCGGGGAGCTGTTTTTT.

This clonotype was recorded at least ten times. J is TRBJ2-5 and V is TRBV12-3 or TRBV12-4, with 8 bases identical to TRBD2. With 6 bases clipped from V and 4 bases from J, the junction kept 7 bases outside the gene matches. The CDR3 covers 14 residues. This CDR3 reads CASRTSGGGETQYF. CDR3 DNA sequence: TGTGCCAGCAGAACCAGCGGGGGCGGAGAGACCCAGTACTTC.

The sample holds a few counts of this clonotype. The chain links TRBV29-1 to TRBJ2-1; TRBD1 agrees at 7 bases. Per germline, CDR1 SQVTM and CDR2 ANQGSEA. The CDR3 is made up of 11 amino acids. The ends lost 3 bases at V and 10 bases at J; junction bases unmatched: 3. The chain's CDR3 is CSVDTTGEQFF. In nucleotides, the CDR3 is TGCAGCGTTGATACGACAGGGGAGCAGTTCTTC.

This clonotype was counted ten times or more. This rearrangement joins TRBV28 to TRBJ2-7; the D is unclear. V was shortened by 2 bases and J by 3 bases, with 11 bases between the two germline ends. CDR1 MDHEN and CDR2 SYDVKM come from the germline V gene. This CDR3 has 14 residues. Here the CDR3 reads CASSLVAQYYEQYF. The CDR3 coding sequence is TGTGCCAGCAGTTTAGTTGCACAGTACTACGAGCAGTACTTC. Full variable domain (missing parts from reference TRBV28 and TRBJ2-7): DVKVTQSSRYLVKRTGEKVFLECVQDMDHENMFWYRQDPGLGLRLIYFSYDVKMKEKGDIPEGYSVSREKKERFSLILESASTNQTSMYLCASSLVAQYYEQYFGPGTRLTVT.

In this sample, this clonotype turned up many times. The chain joins TRBV5-1 to TRBJ1-3, with D unclear. This CDR3 has 17 residues. V gave up 0 bases and J gave up 0 bases, with 13 bases separating them. CDR1 and CDR2 from the germline V gene are SGHRS and YFSETQ. The CDR3 protein is CASSLDAGTSSGNTIYF. CDR3 sequence (DNA): TGCGCCAGCAGCTTGGATGCGGGAACGAGCTCTGGAAACACCATATATTTT.

There are many counts of this clonotype. The V gene is TRBV28, the J gene TRBJ2-5; the D is unclear. Germline loops: CDR1 MDHEN, CDR2 SYDVKM. CDR3 length equals 15 residues. The germline V and J ends were trimmed by 4 bases and 5 bases, with 17 bases remaining between them. The CDR3 DNA sequence: TGTGCCAGCAGTTCCCTATTGAGCTCCAGTGAGACCCAGTACTTC. It yields the protein CASSSLLSSSETQYF.

This clonotype was seen at least ten times. The V call is TRBV5-1, the J call TRBJ2-2, with unresolved D. Germline assignment: CDR1 SGHRS and CDR2 YFSETQ. Trimming took 4 bases from V and 4 from J, leaving 17 bases between them. The length of the CDR3 is 16 residues. Here the CDR3 DNA reads TGCGCCAGCAGCCTTGGCGGCGTCAAAGGCACCGGGGAGCTGTTTTTT. Protein product: CASSLGGVKGTGELFF.

This clonotype came up many times. The chain recombines TRBV4-1 with TRBJ2-7, with a tentative D call TRBD1 (5 bases). Germline CDR1 reads MGHRA; CDR2 reads YSYEKL. This CDR3 region has 16 residues. Trimming cost V 2 bases and J 0 bases, with 14 bases left between them. The CDR3 region has the DNA TGCGCCAGCAGCCAATTTTGGCAGGGAATCTCCTACGAGCAGTACTTC. As protein: CASSQFWQGISYEQYF.

In this sample, this clonotype turned up once. The chain has TRBV9 and TRBJ2-1; a possible D gene is TRBD2 (6 bases). Trimming took 1 base from V and 3 from J, leaving 14 bases between them. The CDR3 length is 16 residues. CDR1 SGDLS and CDR2 YYNGEE come from the germline V gene. The CDR3 loop is CASSVRIGGYYNEQFF. DNA of the CDR3: TGTGCCAGCAGCGTAAGAATCGGGGGATACTACAATGAGCAGTTCTTC. The full variable domain, with the rest looked up from reference TRBV9 and TRBJ2-1, is DSGVTQTPKHLITATGQRVTLRCSPRSGDLSVYWYQQSLDQGLQFLIQYYNGEERAKGNILERFSAQQFPDLHSELNLSSLELGDSALYFCASSVRIGGYYNEQFFGPGTRLTVL.

The sample holds many counts of this clonotype. The genes are TRBV5-1 and TRBJ1-1; D ambiguous. Between the trimmed V and J ends, which lost 4 bases and 10 bases, there was a span of 17 bases. In germline, CDR1 is SGHRS, CDR2 YFSETQ. This CDR3 is 13 amino acids long. The CDR3 spells CASSPEVGPRAFF. The CDR3 bases are TGCGCCAGCAGCCCCGAGGTGGGTCCACGAGCTTTCTTT.

At least ten counts were recorded for this clonotype. The CDR3 region is CSARGWGLAGSNEQFF. For the CDR3, the DNA is TGCAGTGCTAGAGGATGGGGGCTAGCGGGGTCCAATGAGCAGTTCTTC. The rearrangement uses TRBV20-1 and TRBJ2-1, with 9 bases fitting TRBD2. Germline V gene data show CDR1 as DFQATT and CDR2 as SNEGSKA (reference sequence). The J segment lost 6 bases and the V segment lost 1 base, leaving 10 bases of the junction unmatched. The CDR3 has 16 residues.

This clonotype was recorded many times. The rearrangement joins TRBV5-1 to TRBJ1-1; D gene uncertain. Germline V gives CDR1 SGHRS, CDR2 YFSETQ. The length of the CDR3 is 12 residues. V lost 0 bases, J lost 6 bases, and 6 bases lay in between. For the CDR3, the DNA is TGCGCCAGCAGCTTGGACGGCGCTGAAGCTTTCTTT. Translation gives CASSLDGAEAFF.

With respect to this clonotype: Its ends do not fully match the called genes, so a read error is possible. The chain has TRBV2 and TRBJ1-5, with a tentative D call TRBD1 (6 bases). CDR1 and CDR2 (germline): SNHLY, FYNNEI. This CDR3 spans 15 amino acids. The CDR3 nucleotides read TGTGCCAGCGGGGTAGGGGGGGCTAGCAATCAGCCCCAGAATTTT. Its translation: CASGVGGASNQPQNF.

This clonotype came up many times. This sequence joins TRBV7-9 and TRBJ1-2; D gene uncertain. Between the trimmed V and J ends, which lost 0 bases and 6 bases, there was a span of 11 bases. The CDR3 totals 14 residues. Germline CDR1 is SEHNR and CDR2 is FQNEAQ (reference sequence). The CDR3 here is CASSLAPDTDGYTF. The CDR3 region has the DNA TGTGCCAGCAGCTTAGCGCCAGACACAGATGGCTACACCTTC.

This clonotype was counted at least ten times. The chain combines TRBV10-2 with TRBJ2-7, with 7 positions matching TRBD1. The CDR3 spans 14 residues. V was clipped by 5 bases and J by 3 bases; unmatched bases: 7. Germline CDR1 reads WSHSY; CDR2 reads SAAADI. The CDR3 sequence: CASSTPGQSYEQYF. The CDR3, as DNA: TGCGCCAGCAGTACGCCGGGACAGAGCTACGAGCAGTACTTC.